This T cell receptor (beta chain) was captured by sequencing in a study of beta chain features in type 1 diabetes. Study-wide results and limits: In every one of the four CD4+ subsets, TCRB CDR3s were moderately but significantly shorter in Type 1 diabetes patients. The study found fewer insertions and more deletions at VDJ junctions in type 1 diabetes patients. PCR might favor shorter templates, but any such skew would affect patients and controls equally.

The V gene end was trimmed by 0 bases and the J gene end by 6 bases; junction bases not matched to a gene: 11. There are 17 residues in the CDR3. Worth noting for this clone: The target antigen is unknown.

The investigators reverse transcribed all of the isolated RNA, so they sequenced expressed TCRB transcripts. Naive, central memory and regulatory T cell samples produced a mean of around 4 million reads. Method: immunoSEQ multiplex PCR; TCRdb's copy keeps in-frame clones and lacks some. This sample yields about 160,000 clones, of which about 8.3% are seen a single time; under 0.65% belongs to the top ten. The rearrangement uses TRBV23-1 and TRBJ2-7; 10 bases align to TRBD1. TRBV23-1 is identified as an open reading frame with a role that is uncertain. The sequenced sample consisted of central memory CD4+ T cells from blood. This receptor was obtained from a woman under 30 with type 1 diabetes. CDR3 in amino acids: CASSQSGPGQGISEQYF. The CDR3 DNA is TGCGCCAGCAGTCAATCCGGACCGGGACAGGGGATATCCGAGCAGTACTTC.